The present T cell receptor beta chain was sequenced within a study of shared T cell receptors in the human thymus. Per germline, CDR1 SGHRS and CDR2 YFSETQ. Trimming removed 0 bases at V and 6 bases at J, with 13 bases between. The CDR3 has 14 amino acids. Method: immunoSEQ multiplex PCR; TCRdb's copy keeps in-frame clones and lacks some. The data contain 720,000 or so clones, approximately 85% of them singletons. This same sample was also taken into another study, of human thymus T cells. That work states: Resections from corrective heart surgery provided thymus tissue. Gene usage (both V and J) appeared biased in thymic and blood repertoires. Related reports documented highly overlapping thymic repertoires among unrelated individuals.

The receptor's source is a girl less than two years old with a congenital heart defect. The rearrangement joins TRBV5-1 to TRBJ2-7; D possibly corresponds to TRBD2 (5 bases). Source material: thymocytes. The CDR3 bases are TGCGCCAGCAGCTTGGGCCCCCCCGGGGTCGAGCAGTACTTC. As protein: CASSLGPPGVEQYF.